A single sample gave rise to the 19 T cell receptor beta chains below, sequenced in a study of control samples from healthy donors and cancer patients. Data came from immunoSEQ multiplex PCR; TCRdb stores just in-frame clones and leaves some out. The table lists 190,000 or so clones, approximately 95% of them singletons, with roughly 1.5% in the top ten. Material: blood. The receptors here all came from a man in his late teens or twenties in good health.

This chain links TRBV30 with TRBJ1-2; D may be TRBD1 (5 bases). Trimming shortened V by 0 bases and J by 8 bases, and 13 bases separated the two germline ends. The CDR3 covers 13 residues. The germline V gene encodes CDR1 GTSNPN and CDR2 SVGIG (reference sequence). DNA for the CDR3: TGTGCCTGGAGTGTCCACGGGGCTTTAGGCTACACCTTC. It codes for CAWSVHGALGYTF.

The table lists this clone with a count of one. The gene calls are TRBV30 and TRBJ1-2; 8 nucleotides match TRBD1. The CDR3 length is 13 residues. V shed 3 bases and J 6 bases; nucleotides not matched to a gene: 6. Germline values: CDR1 GTSNPN, CDR2 SVGIG (reference sequence). The CDR3 is CAWSVDRGNGYTF. DNA for the CDR3: TGTGCCTGGAGCGTAGACAGGGGTAATGGCTACACCTTC.

This chain joins TRBV21-1 and TRBJ1-1. TRBV21-1 is tagged as a pseudogene. The CDR3 runs 15 residues. In DNA form, the CDR3 reads TGTGCCAGCAGCAAAGGGTGTAGCAGGAACACTGAAGCTTTCTTT. Amino acids: CASSKGCSRNTEAFF.

V and J are TRBV7-9 and TRBJ2-7; a possible D gene is TRBD2 (5 bases). Germline CDR1 reads SEHNR; CDR2 reads FQNEAQ (reference sequence). The CDR3 consists of 14 residues. Trimming took 1 base from V and 7 from J, leaving 14 bases between them. CDR3 in amino acids: CASSLDADSWEQYF. The CDR3 bases are TGTGCCAGCAGCTTAGACGCGGACTCTTGGGAGCAGTACTTC.

The chain is built from TRBV21-1 and TRBJ1-1. TRBV21-1 is assigned pseudogene status. CDR3 length: 14 residues. The CDR3 is CASSPWGVNTEAFF. For the CDR3, the DNA is TGTGCCAGCAGCCCATGGGGGGTGAACACTGAAGCTTTCTTT.

The chain combines TRBV7-8 with TRBJ2-7; 13 bases align to TRBD2. Germline values: CDR1 SGHVS, CDR2 FQNEAQ. The CDR3 extends over 16 amino acids. With V trimmed by 4 bases and J by 2 bases, 5 bases remained unmatched. The DNA of the CDR3 is TGTGCCAGCAGCTACACTAGCGGGGGGGAACCCTACGAGCAGTACTTC. Translation: CASSYTSGGEPYEQYF.

The chain carries TRBV5-1 and TRBJ2-7; TRBD1 aligns across 10 bases. The CDR3 spans 15 residues. Germline V CDR1 and CDR2: SGHRS, YFSETQ. V lost 2 bases to trimming and J lost 5 bases; unmatched junction nucleotides: 7. The CDR3 region is CASSFRDRGLNEQYF. CDR3 in DNA: TGCGCCAGCAGCTTCCGGGACAGGGGTTTGAACGAGCAGTACTTC.

The V and J genes are TRBV30 and TRBJ1-5; TRBD1 matches 8 bases. Germline V gene lookup returns CDR1 GTSNPN and CDR2 SVGIG (reference sequence). This CDR3 has 17 residues. Trimming at V came to 3 bases and at J to 0 bases, leaving 10 bases not matched to a gene. Written as DNA, the CDR3 is TGTGCCTGGAGCTCAGACAGGGGACCCTATAGCAATCAGCCCCAGCATTTT. It codes for CAWSSDRGPYSNQPQHF.

This sequence joins TRBV24-1 and TRBJ2-3; TRBD2 is a possible D gene (6 bases). The germline V gene encodes CDR1 KGHDR and CDR2 SFDVKD. The V gene lost 5 bases and the J gene lost 1 base, with 6 bases spanning the gap. This CDR3 has 13 residues. For the CDR3, the DNA is TGTGCCACCAGTGGCGGGGGCACAGATACGCAGTATTTT. Translation gives CATSGGGTDTQYF.

The chain joins TRBV19 to TRBJ2-1; maybe TRBD1 (6 bases). CDR1 is LNHDA, CDR2 SQIVND, per germline (reference sequence). V lost 3 bases, J lost 5 bases, and 20 bases lay in between. CDR3 length: 17 amino acids. CDR3 DNA: TGTGCCAGTAGTATGAATGGAGTGGACAGATGGGACAATGAGCAGTTCTTC. Translation gives CASSMNGVDRWDNEQFF.

J is TRBJ1-5 and V is TRBV5-5, with D unresolved. Trimming cost V 5 bases and J 1 base, with 10 bases left between them. The CDR3 has 14 amino acids. CDR1 and CDR2 (germline): SGHKS, YYEKEE (reference sequence). The CDR3: CASSGVPSNQPQHF. The CDR3 region has the DNA TGTGCCAGCAGTGGGGTACCAAGCAATCAGCCCCAGCATTTT.

The chain combines TRBV27 with TRBJ1-1; D may be TRBD1 (6 bases). V lost 9 bases to trimming and J lost 10 bases, with 15 bases between them. This CDR3 is 11 amino acids long. Germline CDR1 and CDR2: MNHEY and SMNVEV (reference sequence). The CDR3 sequence: CASRGRGRAFF. The CDR3 region has the DNA TGTGCCAGTAGGGGGAGGGGAAGAGCTTTCTTT.

The chain carries TRBV6-5 and TRBJ1-4; 7 nucleotides agree with TRBD1. CDR1 is MNHEY and CDR2 is SVGAGI in the germline V gene. The V and J ends lost 8 bases and 4 bases, in that order; junction bases with no gene match: 4. This CDR3 comprises 13 residues. The chain's CDR3 is CASWGQFNEKLFF. CDR3 DNA sequence: TGTGCCAGCTGGGGACAGTTTAATGAAAAACTGTTTTTT.

The chain combines TRBV5-1 with TRBJ2-2; the match to TRBD1 covers 7 bases. The V and J ends lost 4 bases and 1 base, in that order; junction bases with no gene match: 4. Looked up from germline, CDR1 is SGHRS and CDR2 is YFSETQ. The CDR3 loop spans 15 amino acids. CDR3 coding DNA: TGCGCCAGCAGCCAACAGGGGAGGAACACCGGGGAGCTGTTTTTT. Translation: CASSQQGRNTGELFF.

The rearrangement uses TRBV7-8 and TRBJ2-2, with TRBD2 matching 8 bases. V dropped 6 bases and J dropped 2; count of bases not matched to a gene: 5. The germline V gene encodes CDR1 SGHVS and CDR2 FQNEAQ. This CDR3 is 15 amino acids long. The CDR3 nucleotides are TGTGCCAGCAGTCAAGCGGGGGTCAACACCGGGGAGCTGTTTTTT. Protein sequence: CASSQAGVNTGELFF. Variable domain in full (rest from reference TRBV7-8 and TRBJ2-2): GAGVSQSPRYKVAKRGQDVALRCDPISGHVSLFWYQQALGQGPEFLTYFQNEAQLDKSGLPSDRFFAERPEGSVSTLKIQRTQQEDSAVYLCASSQAGVNTGELFFGEGSRLTVL.

As to this clone: The junction differs from germline at one of its ends, possibly a read error. The V gene is TRBV6-5, the J gene TRBJ1-1; D possibly corresponds to TRBD1 (5 bases). Germline V gene sequence: CDR1 MNHEY, CDR2 SVGAGI. This CDR3 contains 10 residues. This CDR3 is CASRGPWWAF. The CDR3 DNA is TGTGCCAGCAGGGGGCCGTGGTGGGCCTTT.

The V gene is TRBV2, the J gene TRBJ2-5; a possible D gene is TRBD1 (5 bases). V lost 4 bases, J lost 5 bases, and 8 bases lay in between. CDR3 length: 12 amino acids. Per germline, CDR1 SNHLY and CDR2 FYNNEI. CDR3 in DNA: TGTGCCAGCAGTGCAGGGATGGAGACCCAGTACTTC. Amino acid sequence: CASSAGMETQYF.

This chain links TRBV6-5 with TRBJ2-7; the D is unclear. Germline CDR1 reads MNHEY; CDR2 reads SVGAGI. The length of the CDR3 is 12 residues. V was trimmed by 6 bases and J by 5 bases, leaving 11 bases between them. In nucleotides, the CDR3 is TGTGCCAGCAGAGGCGACTCAAACGAGCAGTACTTC. This gives the protein CASRGDSNEQYF.

This clone was counted a few times. V is TRBV5-1 and J is TRBJ2-7, with 7 bases fitting TRBD1. Germline values: CDR1 SGHRS, CDR2 YFSETQ. This CDR3 spans 13 amino acids. V shed 4 bases, J shed 2 bases, and the junction held 3 bases outside the gene matches. The CDR3 DNA sequence: TGCGCCAGCAGCCCTGGGACAGCCTACGAGCAGTACTTC. Protein: CASSPGTAYEQYF.